The table lists the clone carrying this T cell receptor beta chain with a few counts. What it binds is unknown. This sample was included in a study of vaccination and CD4 T cells after COVID-19. As for the study in general: SARS-CoV-2, HCoV-NL63, HCoV-OC43 and HCoV-229E supplied the overlapping spike peptides used to stimulate cells. Study outcomes and limitations: Median SARS-CoV-2-reactive clonotypes rose from approximately 21 to 38, not significantly.

With the Oncomine TCR Beta short-read assay, DNA from cultured CD4+ T cells was sequenced. MiXCR, run by TCRdb on the PCR reads, gives a single entry per CDR3 protein. The sample has around 5,500 distinct CDR3 sequences, 25% to 35% seen once. The treatment denotes: roughly ten-day PBMC culture with coronavirus spike peptide pools or control peptides (ViraFEST assay). Once peptide pools had expanded antigen-specific T cells, ViraFEST sequenced TCRs. The CDR3 spans 18 residues. Trimming cost V 0 bases and J 6 bases, with 23 bases left between them. CDR1 is MNHEY and CDR2 is SVGAGI in the germline V gene.

The material was CD4+ T cells from blood, cultured in vitro, obtained after SARS-CoV-2 vaccination. The receptor was derived from a human donor who had recovered from COVID-19. The chain couples TRBV6-5 to TRBJ2-5; possible D gene TRBD2, 7 bases. CDR3 region: CASSYSPQGGGDLKTQYF. The CDR3 nucleotides are TGTGCCAGCAGTTACTCACCCCAAGGGGGGGGGGATCTGAAGACCCAGTACTTC.